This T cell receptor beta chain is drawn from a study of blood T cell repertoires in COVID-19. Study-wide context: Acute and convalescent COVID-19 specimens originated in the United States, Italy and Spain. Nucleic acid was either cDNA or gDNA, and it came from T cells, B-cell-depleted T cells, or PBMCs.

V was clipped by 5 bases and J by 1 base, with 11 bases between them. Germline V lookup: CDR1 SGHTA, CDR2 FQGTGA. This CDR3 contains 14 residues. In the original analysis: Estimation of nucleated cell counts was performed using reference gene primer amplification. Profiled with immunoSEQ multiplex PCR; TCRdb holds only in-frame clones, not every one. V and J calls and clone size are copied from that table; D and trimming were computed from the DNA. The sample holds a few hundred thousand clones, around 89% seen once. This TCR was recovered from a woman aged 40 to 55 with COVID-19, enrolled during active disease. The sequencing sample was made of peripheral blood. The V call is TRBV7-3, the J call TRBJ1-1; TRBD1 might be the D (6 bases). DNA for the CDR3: TGTGCCAGCAGCCCGGGACATTCGAACACTGAAGCTTTCTTT. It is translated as CASSPGHSNTEAFF.